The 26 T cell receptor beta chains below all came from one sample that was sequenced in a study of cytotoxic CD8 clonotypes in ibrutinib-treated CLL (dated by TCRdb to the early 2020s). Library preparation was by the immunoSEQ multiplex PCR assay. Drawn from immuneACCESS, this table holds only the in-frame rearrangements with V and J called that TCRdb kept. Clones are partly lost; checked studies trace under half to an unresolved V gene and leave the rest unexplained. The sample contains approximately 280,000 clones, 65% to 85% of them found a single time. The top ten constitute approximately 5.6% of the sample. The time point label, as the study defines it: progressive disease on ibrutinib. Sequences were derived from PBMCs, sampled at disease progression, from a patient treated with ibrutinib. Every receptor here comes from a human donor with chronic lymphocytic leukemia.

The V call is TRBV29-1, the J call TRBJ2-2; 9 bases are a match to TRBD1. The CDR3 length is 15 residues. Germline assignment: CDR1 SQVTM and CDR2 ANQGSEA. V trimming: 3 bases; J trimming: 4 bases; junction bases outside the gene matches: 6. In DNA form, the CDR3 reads TGCAGCGTTGAGGCGGGACAGGGTGGCACCGGGGAGCTGTTTTTT. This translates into CSVEAGQGGTGELFF.

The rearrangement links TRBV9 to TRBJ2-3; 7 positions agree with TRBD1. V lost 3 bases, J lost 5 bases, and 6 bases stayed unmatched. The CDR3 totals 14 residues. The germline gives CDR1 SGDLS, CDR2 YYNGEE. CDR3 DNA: TGTGCCAGCAGCGCCCTTCAGGGGGAAGATACGCAGTATTTT. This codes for CASSALQGEDTQYF.

The CDR3 reads CASSPNRDNQPQHF. CDR3 DNA: TGTGCCAGCAGCCCCAACAGGGACAATCAGCCCCAGCATTTT. This chain connects TRBV7-9 to TRBJ1-5, with D possibly matching TRBD1 (6 bases). Germline V gives CDR1 SEHNR, CDR2 FQNEAQ (reference sequence). V was shortened by 5 bases and J by 3 bases, with 11 bases between the two germline ends. The length of the CDR3 is 14 residues.

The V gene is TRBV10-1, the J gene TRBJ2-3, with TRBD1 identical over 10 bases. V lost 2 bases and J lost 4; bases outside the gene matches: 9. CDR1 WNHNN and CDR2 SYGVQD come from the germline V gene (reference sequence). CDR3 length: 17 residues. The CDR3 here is CASSENPPGTGADTQYF. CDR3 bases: TGCGCCAGCAGTGAGAACCCCCCCGGGACAGGGGCAGATACGCAGTATTTT.

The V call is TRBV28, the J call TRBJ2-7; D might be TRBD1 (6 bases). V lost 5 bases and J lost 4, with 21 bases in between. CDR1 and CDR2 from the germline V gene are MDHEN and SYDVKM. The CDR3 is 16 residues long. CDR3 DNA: TGTGCCAGCAGTGCCTATACAGGGATTAGGATATACGAGCAGTACTTC. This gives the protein CASSAYTGIRIYEQYF.

The CDR3 loop is CSASGIGSNTGELFF. The CDR3, as DNA: TGCAGCGCCAGCGGGATAGGATCGAACACCGGGGAGCTGTTTTTT. The genes are TRBV29-1 and TRBJ2-2, with TRBD2 matching 7 bases. V trimming: 7 bases; J trimming: 0 bases; junction bases outside the gene matches: 8. Germline values: CDR1 SQVTM, CDR2 ANQGSEA. This CDR3 region has 15 residues.

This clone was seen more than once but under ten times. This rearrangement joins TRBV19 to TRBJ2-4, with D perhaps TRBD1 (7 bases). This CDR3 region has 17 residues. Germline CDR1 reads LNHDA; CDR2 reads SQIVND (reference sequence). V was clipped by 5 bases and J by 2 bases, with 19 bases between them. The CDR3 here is CASSRGGGVLSKNIQYF. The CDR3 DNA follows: TGTGCCAGTAGTCGTGGAGGGGGCGTTCTATCCAAAAACATTCAGTACTTC.

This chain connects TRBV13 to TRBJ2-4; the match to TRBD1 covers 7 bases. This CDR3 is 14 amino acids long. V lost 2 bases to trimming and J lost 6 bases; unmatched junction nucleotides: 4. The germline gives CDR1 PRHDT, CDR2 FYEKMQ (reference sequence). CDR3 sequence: CASSLRGRRNIQYF. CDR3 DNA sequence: TGTGCCAGCAGCTTAAGGGGGCGAAGAAACATTCAGTACTTC.

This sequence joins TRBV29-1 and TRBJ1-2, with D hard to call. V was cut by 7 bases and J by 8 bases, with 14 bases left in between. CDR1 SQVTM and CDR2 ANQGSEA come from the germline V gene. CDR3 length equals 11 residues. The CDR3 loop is CSAWRESGYTF. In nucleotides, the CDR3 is TGCAGCGCATGGAGGGAAAGCGGCTACACCTTC.

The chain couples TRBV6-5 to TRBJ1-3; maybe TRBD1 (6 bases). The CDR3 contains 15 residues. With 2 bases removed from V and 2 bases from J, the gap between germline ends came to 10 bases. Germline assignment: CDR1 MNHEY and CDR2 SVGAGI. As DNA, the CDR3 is TGTGCCAGCAGTTACGGGACACTCCCTGGAAACACCATATATTTT. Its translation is CASSYGTLPGNTIYF.

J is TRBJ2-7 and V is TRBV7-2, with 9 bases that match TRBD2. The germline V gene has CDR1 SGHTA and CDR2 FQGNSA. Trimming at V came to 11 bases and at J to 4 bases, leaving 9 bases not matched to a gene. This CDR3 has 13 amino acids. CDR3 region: CASTGGRAYEQYF. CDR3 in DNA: TGTGCCTCAACGGGCGGGAGGGCTTACGAGCAGTACTTC. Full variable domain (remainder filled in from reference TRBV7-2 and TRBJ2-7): GAGVSQSPSNKVTEKGKDVELRCDPISGHTALYWYRQSLGQGLEFLIYFQGNSAPDKSGLPSDRFSAERTGGSVSTLTIQRTQQEDSAVYLCASTGGRAYEQYFGPGTRLTVT.

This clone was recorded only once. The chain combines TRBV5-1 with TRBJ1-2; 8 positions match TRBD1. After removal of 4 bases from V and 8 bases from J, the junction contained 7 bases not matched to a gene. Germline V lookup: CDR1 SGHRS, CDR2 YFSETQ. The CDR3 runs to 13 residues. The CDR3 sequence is CASSMTGVYGYTF. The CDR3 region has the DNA TGCGCCAGCAGCATGACAGGGGTATACGGCTACACCTTC.

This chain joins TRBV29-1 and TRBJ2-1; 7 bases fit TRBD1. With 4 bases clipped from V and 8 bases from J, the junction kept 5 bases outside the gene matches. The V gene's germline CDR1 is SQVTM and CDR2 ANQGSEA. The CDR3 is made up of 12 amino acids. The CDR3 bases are TGCAGCGTTGCGACAGGGAAGGATGAGCAGTTCTTC. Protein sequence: CSVATGKDEQFF.

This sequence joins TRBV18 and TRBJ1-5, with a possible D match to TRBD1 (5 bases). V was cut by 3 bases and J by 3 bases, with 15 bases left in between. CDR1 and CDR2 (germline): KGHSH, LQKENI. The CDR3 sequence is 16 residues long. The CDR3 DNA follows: TGTGCCAGCTCACCTCTCGGGCGGGGCCCCAATCAGCCCCAGCATTTT. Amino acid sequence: CASSPLGRGPNQPQHF.

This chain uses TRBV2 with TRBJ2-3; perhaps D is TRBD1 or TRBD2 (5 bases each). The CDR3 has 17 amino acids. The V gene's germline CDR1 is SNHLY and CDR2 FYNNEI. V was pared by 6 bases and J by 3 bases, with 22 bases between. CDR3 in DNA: TGTGCCAGCAGCGGGGAGTGGGCAGGGTCGGGGACAGATACGCAGTATTTT. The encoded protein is CASSGEWAGSGTDTQYF. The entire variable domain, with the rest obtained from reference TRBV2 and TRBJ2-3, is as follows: EPEVTQTPSHQVTQMGQEVILRCVPISNHLYFYWYRQILGQKVEFLVSFYNNEISEKSEIFDDQFSVERPDGSNFTLKIRSTKLEDSAMYFCASSGEWAGSGTDTQYFGPGTRLTVL.

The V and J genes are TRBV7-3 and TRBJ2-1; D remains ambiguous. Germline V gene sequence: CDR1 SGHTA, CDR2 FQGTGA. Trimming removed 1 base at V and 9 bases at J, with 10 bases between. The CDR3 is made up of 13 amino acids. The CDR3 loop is CASSLILATEQFF. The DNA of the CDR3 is TGTGCCAGCAGCTTAATATTGGCTACTGAGCAGTTCTTC.

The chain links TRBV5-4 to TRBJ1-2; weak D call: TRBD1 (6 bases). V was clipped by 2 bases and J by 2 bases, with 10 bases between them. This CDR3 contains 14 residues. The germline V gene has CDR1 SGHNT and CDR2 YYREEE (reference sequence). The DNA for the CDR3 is TGTGCCAGCAGCTTAACAGGGCTGAACTATGGCTACACCTTC. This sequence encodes CASSLTGLNYGYTF.

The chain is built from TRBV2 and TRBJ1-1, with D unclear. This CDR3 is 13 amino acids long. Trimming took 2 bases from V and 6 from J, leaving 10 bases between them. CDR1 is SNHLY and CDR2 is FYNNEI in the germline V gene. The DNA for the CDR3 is TGTGCCAGCAGTGAACAGATTTTCGCTGAAGCTTTCTTT. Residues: CASSEQIFAEAFF.

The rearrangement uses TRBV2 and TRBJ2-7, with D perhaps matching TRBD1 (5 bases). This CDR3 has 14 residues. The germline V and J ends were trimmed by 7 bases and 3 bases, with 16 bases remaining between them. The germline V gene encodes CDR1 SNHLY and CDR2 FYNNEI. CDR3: CASTRVLALYEQYF. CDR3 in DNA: TGTGCCAGCACCAGGGTACTTGCTCTCTACGAGCAGTACTTC.

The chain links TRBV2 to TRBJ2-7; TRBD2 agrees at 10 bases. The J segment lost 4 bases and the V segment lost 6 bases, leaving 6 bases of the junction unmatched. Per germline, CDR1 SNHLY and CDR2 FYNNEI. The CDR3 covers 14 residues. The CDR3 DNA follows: TGTGCCAGCAGGGTCGCTAGCGGGGGTTACGAGCAGTACTTC. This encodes CASRVASGGYEQYF.

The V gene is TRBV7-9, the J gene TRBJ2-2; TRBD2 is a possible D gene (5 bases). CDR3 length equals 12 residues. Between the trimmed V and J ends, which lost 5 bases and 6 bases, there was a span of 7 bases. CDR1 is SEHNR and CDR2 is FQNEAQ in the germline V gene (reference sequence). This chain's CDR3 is CASSPRAGELFF. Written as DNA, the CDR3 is TGTGCCAGCAGCCCGAGGGCCGGGGAGCTGTTTTTT.

Here the CDR3 reads CASSQGTRRTDTQYF. Here the CDR3 DNA reads TGCGCCAGCAGCCAAGGGACTAGGCGGACAGATACGCAGTATTTT. The chain combines TRBV4-3 with TRBJ2-3, with 7 bases that match TRBD2. The CDR3 sequence is 15 residues long. V gave up 1 base and J gave up 3 bases; unmatched junction bases: 4. Germline CDR1 reads LGHNA; CDR2 reads YSLEER.

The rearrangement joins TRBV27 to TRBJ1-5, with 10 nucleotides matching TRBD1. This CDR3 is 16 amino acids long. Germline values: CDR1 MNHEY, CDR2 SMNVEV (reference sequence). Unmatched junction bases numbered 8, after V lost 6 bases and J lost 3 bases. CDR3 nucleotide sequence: TGTGCCAGCAGGGGAACCGGGACAGGGGACAATCAGCCCCAGCATTTT. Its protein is CASRGTGTGDNQPQHF.

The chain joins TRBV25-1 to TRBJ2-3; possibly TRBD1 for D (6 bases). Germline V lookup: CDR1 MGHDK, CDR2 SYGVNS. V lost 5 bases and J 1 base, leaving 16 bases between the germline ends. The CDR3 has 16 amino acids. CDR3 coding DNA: TGTGCCAGCAGTTTAACAGGGTCCGTGGGCACAGATACGCAGTATTTT. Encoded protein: CASSLTGSVGTDTQYF.

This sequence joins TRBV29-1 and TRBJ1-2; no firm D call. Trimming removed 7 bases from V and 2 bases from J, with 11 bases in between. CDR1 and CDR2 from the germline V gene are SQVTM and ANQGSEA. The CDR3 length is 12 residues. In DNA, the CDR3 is TGCAGCGGCTTGGACTGGAACTATGGCTACACCTTC. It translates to CSGLDWNYGYTF.

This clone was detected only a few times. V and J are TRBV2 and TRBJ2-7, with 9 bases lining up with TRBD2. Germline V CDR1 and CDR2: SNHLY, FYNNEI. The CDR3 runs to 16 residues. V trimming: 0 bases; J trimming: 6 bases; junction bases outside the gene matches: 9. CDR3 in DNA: TGTGCCAGCAGTGAAGCATCTAGCGGGACCCACTCCGAGCAGTACTTC. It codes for CASSEASSGTHSEQYF.